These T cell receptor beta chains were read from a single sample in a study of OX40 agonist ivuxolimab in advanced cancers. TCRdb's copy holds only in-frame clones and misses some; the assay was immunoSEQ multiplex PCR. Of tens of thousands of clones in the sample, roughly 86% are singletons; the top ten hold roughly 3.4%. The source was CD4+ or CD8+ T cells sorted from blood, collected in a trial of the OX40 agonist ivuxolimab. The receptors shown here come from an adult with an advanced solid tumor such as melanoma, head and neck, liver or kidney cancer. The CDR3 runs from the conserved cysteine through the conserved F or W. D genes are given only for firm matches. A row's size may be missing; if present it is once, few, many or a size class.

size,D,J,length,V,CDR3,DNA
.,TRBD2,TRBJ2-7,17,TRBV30,CAWSHNWASGTIYEQYF,TGTGCCTGGAGTCACAACTGGGCTAGCGGGACGATATACGAGCAGTACTTC
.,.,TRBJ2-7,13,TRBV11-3,CASSFGRDYEQYF,TGTGCCAGCAGCTTTGGACGGGACTACGAGCAGTACTTC
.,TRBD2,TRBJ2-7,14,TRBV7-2,CASSLLAGVYEQYF,TGTGCCAGCAGCTTACTAGCGGGAGTGTACGAGCAGTACTTC
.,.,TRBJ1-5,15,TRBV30,CAWSGGTLSNQPQHF,TGTGCCTGGAGTGGGGGGACACTGAGCAATCAGCCCCAGCATTTT
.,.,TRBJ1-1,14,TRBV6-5,CASSYRGWGTEAFF,TGTGCCAGCAGTTACCGAGGGTGGGGCACTGAAGCTTTCTTT
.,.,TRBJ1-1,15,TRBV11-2,CASSPDLRRNTEAFF,TGTGCCAGCAGCCCGGACTTACGCCGCAACACTGAAGCTTTCTTT
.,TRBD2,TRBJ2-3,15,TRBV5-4,CASSLGLAGADTQYF,TGTGCCAGCAGCTTGGGTCTAGCGGGAGCAGATACGCAGTATTTT
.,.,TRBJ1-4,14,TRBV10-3,CAISEGATNEKLFF,TGTGCCATCAGTGAAGGGGCCACTAATGAAAAACTGTTTTTT
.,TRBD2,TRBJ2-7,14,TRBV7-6,CASSLMASGATEYF,TGTGCCAGCAGCTTAATGGCCAGCGGGGCGACCGAGTACTTC
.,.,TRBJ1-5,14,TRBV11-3,CASSLDPGVQPQHF,TGTGCCAGCAGCTTAGATCCCGGCGTTCAGCCCCAGCATTTT
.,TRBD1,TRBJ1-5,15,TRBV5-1,CASSLEGTGYQPQHF,TGCGCCAGCAGCTTGGAAGGGACAGGGTATCAGCCCCAGCATTTT
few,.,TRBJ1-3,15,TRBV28,CASSFGYWTGNTIYF,TGTGCCAGCAGTTTCGGGTACTGGACTGGAAACACCATATATTTT
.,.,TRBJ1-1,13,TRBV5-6,CASAWGLGTEAFF,TGTGCCAGCGCCTGGGGGCTTGGCACTGAAGCTTTCTTT
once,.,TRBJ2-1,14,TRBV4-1,CASSRGGSSNEQFF,TGCGCCAGCAGTCGAGGGGGGTCTAGCAATGAGCAGTTCTTC
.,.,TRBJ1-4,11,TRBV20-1,CSVRMNEKLFF,TGCAGTGTAAGAATGAACGAAAAACTGTTTTTT
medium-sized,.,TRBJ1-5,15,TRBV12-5,CASGSGRTENQPQHF,TGTGCTAGTGGTTCGGGCCGGACAGAGAATCAGCCCCAGCATTTT
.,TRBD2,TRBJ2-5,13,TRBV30,CAWSWDYGGTQYF,TGTGCCTGGAGTTGGGACTACGGGGGGACCCAGTACTTC
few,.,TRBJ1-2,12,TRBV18,CASSAINYGYTF,TGTGCCAGCTCCGCGATTAACTATGGCTACACCTTC
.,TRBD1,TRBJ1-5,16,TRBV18,CASSPRGTGVNQPQHF,TGTGCCAGCTCACCGCGCGGGACAGGGGTTAATCAGCCCCAGCATTTT
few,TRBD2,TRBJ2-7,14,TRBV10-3,CAIAAGVSSYEQYF,TGTGCCATCGCAGCGGGAGTAAGCTCCTACGAGCAGTACTTC
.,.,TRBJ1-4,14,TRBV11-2,CASSPVAFGEKLFF,TGTGCCAGCAGCCCGGTGGCGTTCGGTGAAAAACTGTTTTTT
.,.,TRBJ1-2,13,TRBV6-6,CASRSGLNYGYTF,TGTGCCAGCAGGTCCGGACTCAACTATGGCTACACCTTC
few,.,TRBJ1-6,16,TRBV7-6,CASSRNRDLLNSPLHF,TGTGCCAGCAGCCGTAACAGGGACCTGCTTAATTCACCCCTCCACTTT
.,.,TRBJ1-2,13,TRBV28,CASRGHLYYGYTF,TGTGCCAGCAGGGGACACCTCTACTATGGCTACACCTTC
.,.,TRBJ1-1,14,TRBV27,CASSSGRPRAEAFF,TGTGCCAGCAGTTCGGGACGGCCGAGAGCTGAAGCTTTCTTT
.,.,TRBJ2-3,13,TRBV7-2,CASSLVGWDTQYF,TGTGCCAGCAGCTTAGTAGGGTGGGATACGCAGTATTTT
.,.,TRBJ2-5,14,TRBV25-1,CASSGDYYQETQYF,TGTGCCAGCAGTGGAGACTACTACCAAGAGACCCAGTACTTC
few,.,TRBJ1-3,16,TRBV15,CATSRDRPNSGNTIYF,TGTGCCACCAGCAGAGATAGACCGAACTCTGGAAACACCATATATTTT
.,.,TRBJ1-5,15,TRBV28,CASSLWGVGNQPQHF,TGTGCCAGCAGTTTATGGGGTGTAGGCAATCAGCCCCAGCATTTT
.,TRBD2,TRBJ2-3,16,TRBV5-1,CASSTGTSELADTQYF,TGCGCCAGCAGTACAGGGACTAGCGAACTGGCAGATACGCAGTATTTT
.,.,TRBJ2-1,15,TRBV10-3,CAIGEVAGSYNEQFF,TGTGCCATCGGGGAGGTGGCGGGCTCCTACAATGAGCAGTTCTTC
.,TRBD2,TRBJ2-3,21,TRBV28,CASSLFGLAGGPQVSTDTQYF,TGTGCCAGCAGTTTATTCGGACTAGCGGGAGGGCCACAAGTAAGCACAGATACGCAGTATTTT
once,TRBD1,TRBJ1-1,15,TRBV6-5,CASSHPRQGAREAFF,TGTGCCAGCAGTCACCCGCGACAGGGGGCGAGGGAAGCTTTCTTT
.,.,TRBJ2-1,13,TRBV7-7,CASSLSEGVEQFF,TGTGCTAGCAGCTTATCGGAGGGAGTTGAGCAGTTCTTC
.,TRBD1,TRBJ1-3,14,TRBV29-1,CSVQQGAAGNTIYF,TGCAGCGTACAACAGGGGGCGGCTGGAAACACCATATATTTT
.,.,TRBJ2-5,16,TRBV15,CATSRDHPDPTKTQYF,TGTGCCACCAGCAGAGATCACCCAGATCCTACGAAGACCCAGTACTTC
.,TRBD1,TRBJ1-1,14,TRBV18,CASSAGTANTEAFF,TGTGCCAGCTCAGCCGGGACAGCTAACACTGAAGCTTTCTTT
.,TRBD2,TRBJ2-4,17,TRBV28,CASSPLGAGLAKNIQYF,TGTGCCAGCAGCCCCCTGGGAGCGGGACTAGCCAAAAACATTCAGTACTTC
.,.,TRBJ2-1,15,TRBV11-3,CASSLFSGSYNEQFF,TGTGCCAGCAGCTTATTCAGCGGTTCCTACAATGAGCAGTTCTTC
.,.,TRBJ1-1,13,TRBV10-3,CAISTDRNTEAFF,TGTGCCATCTCCACGGACAGGAACACTGAAGCTTTCTTT
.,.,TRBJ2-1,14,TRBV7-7,CASSLEGGRGEQFF,TGTGCTAGCAGCTTAGAAGGAGGAAGAGGTGAGCAGTTCTTC
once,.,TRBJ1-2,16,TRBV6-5,CASSYSNNRWRYGYTF,TGTGCCAGCAGTTACTCGAATAACCGCTGGAGATATGGCTACACCTTC
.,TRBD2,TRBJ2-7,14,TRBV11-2,CATRTSGGGYEQYF,TGTGCCACCCGGACTAGCGGCGGGGGCTACGAGCAGTACTTC